This is a list of T cell receptor beta chains from one sample in a study of spatial heterogeneity in lung cancer. TCRdb called the 5' RACE reads again in MiXCR, with one record for every CDR3 protein. The sample contains roughly 48,000 distinct CDR3 sequences, 5.3% of which appear only once. The sample in question was PBMCs, obtained at surgery. The receptors originated from a male donor with early-stage non-small cell lung cancer. The CDR3 runs from the conserved cysteine through the conserved F or W. The order of the fields is CDR3 DNA, CDR3 protein, D gene, J gene, clone size, V gene. D genes are given only for firm matches. Expanded clones get a size class; other rows say once, few or many, or leave the size out.

DNA: TGTGCCAGCTCTAACCCAGGGGGCGCAGATACGCAGTATTTT; CDR3: CASSNPGGADTQYF; D: TRBD1; J: TRBJ2-3; size: many; V: TRBV6-2/TRBV6-3
DNA: TGTGCCAGCAGCTTAACCCCGGGACTAGCGGACAAAGAGACCCAGTACTTC; CDR3: CASSLTPGLADKETQYF; D: TRBD2; J: TRBJ2-5; size: many; V: TRBV7-8
DNA: TGCGCCAGCAGCTTGGGAGACAGTGCCTATGGCTACACCTTC; CDR3: CASSLGDSAYGYTF; D: -; J: TRBJ1-2; size: few; V: TRBV5-1
DNA: TGTGCCAGCAGCTTGGGACTAGCGGGAACAGATACGCAGTATTTT; CDR3: CASSLGLAGTDTQYF; D: TRBD2; J: TRBJ2-3; size: many; V: TRBV3-1
DNA: TGTGCCATCAGTGTAAAGAGCGTCGGGGGCGGAGGCGAGCAGTACTTC; CDR3: CAISVKSVGGGGEQYF; D: -; J: TRBJ2-7; size: many; V: TRBV10-3
DNA: TGCAGCGTAATACCCGGGACAGGGGGTGAGCAGTTCTTC; CDR3: CSVIPGTGGEQFF; D: TRBD1; J: TRBJ2-1; size: many; V: TRBV29-1
DNA: TGTGCCAGCAGCTTGCGACAGGGGAGGTCCTACGAGCAGTACTTC; CDR3: CASSLRQGRSYEQYF; D: TRBD1; J: TRBJ2-7; size: -; V: TRBV5-6
DNA: TGTGCCATCAGGGGAGGTCGGGACGGGGACATTCAGTACTTC; CDR3: CAIRGGRDGDIQYF; D: -; J: TRBJ2-4; size: many; V: TRBV10-3
DNA: TGTGCCAGCAGTTACTCGGGACAGGGACTCAATCAGCCCCAGCATTTT; CDR3: CASSYSGQGLNQPQHF; D: TRBD1; J: TRBJ1-5; size: few; V: TRBV6-5
DNA: TGTGCCACCCTGGCTGGCGGGGTCCGGGGCACTGAAGCTTTCTTT; CDR3: CATLAGGVRGTEAFF; D: -; J: TRBJ1-1; size: many; V: TRBV7-9
DNA: TGTGCCAGCAGCCAAGACCCGGGGAGGCAGTACTTC; CDR3: CASSQDPGRQYF; D: -; J: TRBJ2-7; size: -; V: TRBV3-1
DNA: TGCGCCAGCAGCACCCTAGCAGGGAATGAGCAGTTCTTC; CDR3: CASSTLAGNEQFF; D: -; J: TRBJ2-1; size: many; V: TRBV5-1
DNA: TGCAGCGTTTTAAGGGCAGGAGAGACCCAGTACTTC; CDR3: CSVLRAGETQYF; D: -; J: TRBJ2-5; size: many; V: TRBV29-1
DNA: TGTGCCAGCAGTCCCCGACAGGGGACTAACTATGGCTACACCTTC; CDR3: CASSPRQGTNYGYTF; D: TRBD1; J: TRBJ1-2; size: many; V: TRBV27
DNA: TGTGCCAGCAGTTTAGGTGCCACCTTAGGGCAGCCCCAGCATTTT; CDR3: CASSLGATLGQPQHF; D: -; J: TRBJ1-5; size: many; V: TRBV12-3/TRBV12-4
DNA: TGCGCCAGCAGCCAAGTTGACCTAGGGGTGTCCTACAATGAGCAGTTCTTC; CDR3: CASSQVDLGVSYNEQFF; D: -; J: TRBJ2-1; size: many; V: TRBV4-1
DNA: TGTGCCAGCAGCTTGGTGAAGGGGCCCCCCACAGATACGCAGTATTTT; CDR3: CASSLVKGPPTDTQYF; D: -; J: TRBJ2-3; size: many; V: TRBV5-6
DNA: TGTGCCAGCAGTGTCCCGACTAGCGGGTCAGATACGCAGTATTTT; CDR3: CASSVPTSGSDTQYF; D: TRBD2; J: TRBJ2-3; size: many; V: TRBV28
DNA: TGTGCCAGCAGCTTCGACAGGCGGGAGACCCAGTACTTC; CDR3: CASSFDRRETQYF; D: -; J: TRBJ2-5; size: many; V: TRBV7-8
DNA: TGTGCCAGCGGGGGGACAGGGTTCCGGTCAGATACGCAGTATTTT; CDR3: CASGGTGFRSDTQYF; D: TRBD1; J: TRBJ2-3; size: many; V: TRBV7-9
DNA: TGTGCCAGCAGCCAAGACGGGCAGGGCGCGCAGTATTTT; CDR3: CASSQDGQGAQYF; D: -; J: TRBJ2-3; size: -; V: TRBV4-2
DNA: TGTGCCAGCAGTGAACAGGGGGAATATGGCTACACCTTC; CDR3: CASSEQGEYGYTF; D: TRBD1; J: TRBJ1-2; size: -; V: TRBV25-1
DNA: TGTGCCAGCAGTATTACAGGGGTAGGTGGCTACACCTTC; CDR3: CASSITGVGGYTF; D: TRBD1; J: TRBJ1-2; size: many; V: TRBV27
DNA: TGTGCCAGCAGTTACCGCGTGGGAGGTGGGGGTCAGCCCCAGCATTTT; CDR3: CASSYRVGGGGQPQHF; D: -; J: TRBJ1-5; size: many; V: TRBV28
DNA: TGTGCCAGCAGTTGGGACTACAATGAGCAGTTCTTC; CDR3: CASSWDYNEQFF; D: -; J: TRBJ2-1; size: many; V: TRBV5-5
DNA: TGTGCCAGCTCACCACCGGCTACTAGCGGGGGTTCTTACGAGCAGTACTTC; CDR3: CASSPPATSGGSYEQYF; D: TRBD2; J: TRBJ2-7; size: many; V: TRBV18
DNA: TGTGCCAGCAGCGTCCAGGGCGGGGAGACCCAGTACTTC; CDR3: CASSVQGGETQYF; D: -; J: TRBJ2-5; size: many; V: TRBV9
DNA: TGTGCCAGCAGCTTAGTCCCTTCGACAGGGAAAGAGACCCAGTACTTC; CDR3: CASSLVPSTGKETQYF; D: TRBD1; J: TRBJ2-5; size: many; V: TRBV7-6
DNA: TGTGCCTGGAGGGGAAGTCTTAACACCGGGGAGCTGTTTTTT; CDR3: CAWRGSLNTGELFF; D: -; J: TRBJ2-2; size: -; V: TRBV30